The present T cell receptor beta chain was sequenced within a study of T cell changes during pregnancy in multiple sclerosis. Clones were read by immunoSEQ multiplex PCR, and TCRdb kept only the in-frame ones, dropping some. The sample yields 57,000 or so clones, approximately 91% seen once. CDR1 and CDR2 from the germline V gene are LNHDA and SQIVND (reference sequence). Trimming shortened V by 1 base and J by 4 bases, and 14 bases separated the two germline ends. This CDR3 region has 15 residues. This clonotype was sampled from a female donor with multiple sclerosis, enrolled in a pregnancy study. The chain joins TRBV19 to TRBJ2-7; TRBD1 might be the D (5 bases). This specimen was peripheral blood, taken in the second trimester of pregnancy. The CDR3 DNA reads as TGTGCCAGTAGTATAGGGGGCGTGGGGCCTTACGAGCAGTACTTC. It translates to CASSIGGVGPYEQYF.